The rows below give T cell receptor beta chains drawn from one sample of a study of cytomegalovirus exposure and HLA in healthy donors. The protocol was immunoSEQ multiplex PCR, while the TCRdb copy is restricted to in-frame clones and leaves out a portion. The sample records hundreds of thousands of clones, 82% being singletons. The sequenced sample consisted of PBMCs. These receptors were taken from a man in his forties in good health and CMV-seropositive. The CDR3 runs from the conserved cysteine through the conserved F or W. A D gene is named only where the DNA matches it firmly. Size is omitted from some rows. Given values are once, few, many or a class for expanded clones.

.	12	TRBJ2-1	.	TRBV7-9	CASSLSGNEQFF	TGTGCCAGCAGCTTAAGCGGCAATGAGCAGTTCTTC
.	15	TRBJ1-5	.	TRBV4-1	CASSQSSGPNQPQHF	TGCGCCAGCAGCCAAAGCAGCGGGCCCAATCAGCCCCAGCATTTT
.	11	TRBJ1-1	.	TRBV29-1	CSVLRGAEAFF	TGCAGCGTTCTAAGGGGCGCTGAAGCTTTCTTT
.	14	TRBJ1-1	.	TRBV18	CASSPVLGDTEAFF	TGTGCCAGCTCACCGGTGCTCGGGGACACTGAAGCTTTCTTT
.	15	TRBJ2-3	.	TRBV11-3	CASSLGAASTDTQYF	TGTGCCAGCAGCTTGGGGGCGGCGTCTACAGATACGCAGTATTTT
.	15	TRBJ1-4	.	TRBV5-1	CASSLNPGVNEKLFF	TGCGCCAGCAGCTTGAATCCAGGGGTTAATGAAAAACTGTTTTTT
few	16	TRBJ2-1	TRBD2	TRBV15	CATSREAGGPYNEQFF	TGTGCCACCAGCAGAGAGGCGGGAGGGCCTTACAATGAGCAGTTCTTC
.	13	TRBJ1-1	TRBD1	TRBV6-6	CASSGQANTEAFF	TGTGCCAGCAGCGGACAGGCGAACACTGAAGCTTTCTTT
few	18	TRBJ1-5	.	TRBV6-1	CASRESYQGRVSNQPQHF	TGTGCCAGCAGGGAATCGTATCAGGGGCGCGTTAGCAATCAGCCCCAGCATTTT
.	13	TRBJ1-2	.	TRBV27	CASSFAGYYGYTF	TGTGCCAGCAGTTTTGCAGGGTACTATGGCTACACCTTC
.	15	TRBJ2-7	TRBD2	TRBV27	CASSYGTSGLYEQYF	TGTGCCAGCAGTTACGGGACTAGCGGCCTCTACGAGCAGTACTTC
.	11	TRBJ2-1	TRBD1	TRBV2	CASLQGYEQFF	TGTGCCAGCCTACAGGGGTATGAGCAGTTCTTC
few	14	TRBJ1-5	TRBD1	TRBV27	CASSSDRVRQPQHF	TGTGCCAGCAGTTCAGACAGGGTTCGGCAGCCCCAGCATTTT
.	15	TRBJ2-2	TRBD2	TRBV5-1	CASSESGTNTGELFF	TGCGCCAGCAGCGAGAGCGGGACCAACACCGGGGAGCTGTTTTTT
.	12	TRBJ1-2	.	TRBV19	CASRGAGHGYTF	TGTGCCAGTAGAGGGGCAGGACATGGCTACACCTTC
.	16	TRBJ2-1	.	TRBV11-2	CASTYRTGFSYNEQFF	TGTGCCAGCACCTACCGGACGGGGTTCTCCTACAATGAGCAGTTCTTC
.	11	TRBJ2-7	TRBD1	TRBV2	CAKGQPYEQYF	TGTGCCAAGGGACAGCCCTACGAGCAGTACTTC
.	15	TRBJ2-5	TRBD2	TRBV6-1	CASSEVGLAQETQYF	TGTGCCAGCAGTGAAGTGGGACTAGCGCAAGAGACCCAGTACTTC
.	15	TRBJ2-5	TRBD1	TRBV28	CASSLMGTGEETQYF	TGTGCCAGCAGTTTGATGGGGACAGGGGAAGAGACCCAGTACTTC
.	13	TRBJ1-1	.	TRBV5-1	CASSSGGPGEAFF	TGCGCCAGCAGCTCAGGAGGACCCGGTGAGGCTTTCTTT
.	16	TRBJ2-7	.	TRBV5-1	CASSADARVYSYEQYF	TGCGCCAGCAGCGCGGATGCCAGGGTTTACTCCTACGAGCAGTACTTC
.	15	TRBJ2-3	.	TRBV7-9	CASSLGGTATDTQYF	TGTGCCAGCAGCCTAGGCGGGACAGCGACAGATACGCAGTATTTT